This T cell receptor (beta chain) was recorded in a study of T cells after yellow fever vaccination. TCRdb redid the calling of the 5' RACE reads with MiXCR, one entry per CDR3 protein. The sample lists just under 600,000 distinct CDR3 sequences; less than 15% were seen once. Germline lookup yields CDR1 SGHRS and CDR2 YFSETQ. V shed 5 bases and J 7 bases; nucleotides not matched to a gene: 9. The CDR3 loop spans 16 amino acids. This clonotype has a handful of counts. The chain links TRBV5-1 to TRBJ2-1; TRBD2 matches 13 bases. Material: PBMCs, obtained on the day of the yellow fever booster vaccination. The source of this sequence is a man aged 25-40 years who received the YFV17D yellow fever vaccine. The CDR3 protein is CASRPLLAGGPNEQFF. The CDR3 bases are TGCGCCAGCAGACCCTTACTAGCGGGAGGGCCGAATGAGCAGTTCTTC.